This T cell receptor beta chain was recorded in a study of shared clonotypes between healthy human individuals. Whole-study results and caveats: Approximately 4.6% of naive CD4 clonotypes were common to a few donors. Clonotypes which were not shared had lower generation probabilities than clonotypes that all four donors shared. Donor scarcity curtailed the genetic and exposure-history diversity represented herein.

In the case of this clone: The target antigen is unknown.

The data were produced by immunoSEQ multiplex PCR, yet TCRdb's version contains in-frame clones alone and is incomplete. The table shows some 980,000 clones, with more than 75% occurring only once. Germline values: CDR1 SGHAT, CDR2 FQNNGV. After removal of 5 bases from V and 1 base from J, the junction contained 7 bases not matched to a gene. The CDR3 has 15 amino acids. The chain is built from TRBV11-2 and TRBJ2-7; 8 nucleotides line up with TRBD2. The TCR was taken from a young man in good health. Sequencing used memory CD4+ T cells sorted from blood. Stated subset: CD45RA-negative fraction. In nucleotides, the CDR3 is TGTGCCAGCAGCGGTGGACTAGCCCGGTCCTACGAGCAGTACTTC. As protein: CASSGGLARSYEQYF.